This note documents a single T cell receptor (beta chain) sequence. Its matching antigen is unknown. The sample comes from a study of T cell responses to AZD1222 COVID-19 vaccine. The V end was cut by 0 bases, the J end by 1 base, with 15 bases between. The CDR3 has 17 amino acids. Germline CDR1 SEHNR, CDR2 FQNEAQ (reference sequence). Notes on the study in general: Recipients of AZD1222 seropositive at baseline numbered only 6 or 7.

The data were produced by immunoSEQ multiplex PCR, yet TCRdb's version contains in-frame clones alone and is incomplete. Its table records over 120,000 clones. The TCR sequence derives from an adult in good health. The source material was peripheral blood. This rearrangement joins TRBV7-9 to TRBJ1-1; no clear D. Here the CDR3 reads CASSLARAAATNTEAFF. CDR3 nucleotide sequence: TGTGCCAGCAGCTTAGCGAGGGCGGCGGCCACGAACACTGAAGCTTTCTTT.